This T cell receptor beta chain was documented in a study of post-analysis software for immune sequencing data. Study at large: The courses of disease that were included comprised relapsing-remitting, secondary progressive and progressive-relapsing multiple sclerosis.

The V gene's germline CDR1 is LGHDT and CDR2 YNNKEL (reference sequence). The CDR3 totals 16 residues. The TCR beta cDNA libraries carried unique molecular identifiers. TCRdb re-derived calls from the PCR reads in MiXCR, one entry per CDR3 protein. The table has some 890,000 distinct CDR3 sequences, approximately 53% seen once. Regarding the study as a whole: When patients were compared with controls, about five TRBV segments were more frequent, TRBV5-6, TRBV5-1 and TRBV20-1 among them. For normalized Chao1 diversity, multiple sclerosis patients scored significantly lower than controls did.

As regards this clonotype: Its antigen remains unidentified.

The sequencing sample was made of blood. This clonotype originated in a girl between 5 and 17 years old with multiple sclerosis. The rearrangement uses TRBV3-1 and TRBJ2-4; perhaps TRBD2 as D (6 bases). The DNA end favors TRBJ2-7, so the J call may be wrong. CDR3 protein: CASSQAALGGKNEQYF. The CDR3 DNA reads TGTGCCAGCAGCCAAGCGGCATTGGGGGGAAAGAACGAGCAGTACTTC.